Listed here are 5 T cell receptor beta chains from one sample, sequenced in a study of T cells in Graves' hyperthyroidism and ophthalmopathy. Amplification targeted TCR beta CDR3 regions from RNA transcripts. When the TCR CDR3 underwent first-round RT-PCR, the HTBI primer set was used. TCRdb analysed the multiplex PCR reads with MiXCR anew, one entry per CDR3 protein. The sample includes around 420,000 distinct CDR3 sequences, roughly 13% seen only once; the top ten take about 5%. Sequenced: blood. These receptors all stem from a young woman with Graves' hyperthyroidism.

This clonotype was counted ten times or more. The DNA for the CDR3 is TGTGCCAGCAGCTTAGGAGTAGCGGGAGGAAGAACCTACAATGAGCAGTTCTTC. Its protein product is CASSLGVAGGRTYNEQFF. The chain couples TRBV11-2 to TRBJ2-1, with 10 bases lining up with TRBD2. The CDR3 consists of 18 residues. V was pared by 1 base and J by 2 bases, with 8 bases of the junction left unmatched. Germline V gene lookup returns CDR1 SGHAT and CDR2 FQNNGV.

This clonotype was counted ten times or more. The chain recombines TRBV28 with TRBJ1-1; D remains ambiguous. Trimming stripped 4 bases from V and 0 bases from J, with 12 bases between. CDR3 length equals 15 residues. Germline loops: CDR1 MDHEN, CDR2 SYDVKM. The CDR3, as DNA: TGTGCCAGCAGTTCCGCCGCAGCCATGAACACTGAAGCTTTCTTT. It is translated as CASSSAAAMNTEAFF.

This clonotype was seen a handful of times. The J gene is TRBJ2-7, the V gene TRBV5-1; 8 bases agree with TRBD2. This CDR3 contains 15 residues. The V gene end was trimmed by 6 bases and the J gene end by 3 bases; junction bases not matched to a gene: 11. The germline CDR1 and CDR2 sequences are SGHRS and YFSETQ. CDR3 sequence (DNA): TGCGCCAGCACCTCCGGGGGGGACTGGAGCTACGAGCAGTACTTC. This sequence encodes CASTSGGDWSYEQYF. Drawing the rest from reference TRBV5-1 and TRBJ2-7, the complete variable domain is KAGVTQTPRYLIKTRGQQVTLSCSPISGHRSVSWYQQTPGQGLQFLFEYFSETQRNKGNFPGRFSGRQFSNSRSEMNVSTLELGDSALYLCASTSGGDWSYEQYFGPGTRLTVT.

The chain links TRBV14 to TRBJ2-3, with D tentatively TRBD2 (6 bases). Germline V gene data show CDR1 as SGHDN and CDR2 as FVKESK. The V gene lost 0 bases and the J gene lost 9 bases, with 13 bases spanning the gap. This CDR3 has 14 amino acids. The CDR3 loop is CASSQETGAVTQYF. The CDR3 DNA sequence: TGTGCCAGCAGCCAAGAGACGGGAGCGGTGACGCAGTATTTT.

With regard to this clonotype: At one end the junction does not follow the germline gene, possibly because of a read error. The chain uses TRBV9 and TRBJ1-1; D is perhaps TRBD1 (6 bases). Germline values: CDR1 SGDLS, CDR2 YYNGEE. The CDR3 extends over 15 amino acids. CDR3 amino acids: CTSSPHVRGNTEAFF. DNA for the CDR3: TGTACCAGCAGCCCACACGTCAGGGGGAACACTGAAGCTTTCTTT.